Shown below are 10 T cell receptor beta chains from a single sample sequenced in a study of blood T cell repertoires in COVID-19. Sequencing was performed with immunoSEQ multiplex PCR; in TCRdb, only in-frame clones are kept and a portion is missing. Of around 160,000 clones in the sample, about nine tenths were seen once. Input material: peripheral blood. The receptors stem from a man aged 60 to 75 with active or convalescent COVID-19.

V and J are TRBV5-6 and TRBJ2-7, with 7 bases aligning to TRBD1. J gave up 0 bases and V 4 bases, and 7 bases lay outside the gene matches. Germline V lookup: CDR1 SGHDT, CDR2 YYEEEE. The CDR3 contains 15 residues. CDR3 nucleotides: TGTGCCAGCAGCCCACGACAGGGATTCTCCTACGAGCAGTACTTC. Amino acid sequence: CASSPRQGFSYEQYF.

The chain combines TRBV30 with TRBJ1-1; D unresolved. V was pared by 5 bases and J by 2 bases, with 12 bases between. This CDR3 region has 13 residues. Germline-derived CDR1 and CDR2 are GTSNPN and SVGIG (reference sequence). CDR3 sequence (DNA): TGTGCCTGGGAGAGGGTGTCTAACACTGAAGCTTTCTTT. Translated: CAWERVSNTEAFF.

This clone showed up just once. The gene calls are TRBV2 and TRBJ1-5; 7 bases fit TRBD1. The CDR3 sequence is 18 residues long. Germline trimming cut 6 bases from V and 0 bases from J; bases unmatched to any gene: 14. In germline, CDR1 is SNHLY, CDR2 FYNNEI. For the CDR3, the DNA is TGTGCCAGCAGCGTCAGACAGGGAGAGCTCTATAGCAATCAGCCCCAGCATTTT. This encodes CASSVRQGELYSNQPQHF.

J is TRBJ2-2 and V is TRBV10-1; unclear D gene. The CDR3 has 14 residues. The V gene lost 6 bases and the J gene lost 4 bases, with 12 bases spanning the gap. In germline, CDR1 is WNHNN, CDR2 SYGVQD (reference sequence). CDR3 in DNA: TGCGCCAGCAGGCTTGATTCCGGCACCGGGGAGCTGTTTTTT. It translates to CASRLDSGTGELFF.

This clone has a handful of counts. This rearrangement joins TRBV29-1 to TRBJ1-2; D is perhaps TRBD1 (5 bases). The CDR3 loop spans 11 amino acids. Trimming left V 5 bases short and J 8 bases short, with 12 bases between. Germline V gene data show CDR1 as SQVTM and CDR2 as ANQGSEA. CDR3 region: CSVPAGLGYTF. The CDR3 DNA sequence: TGCAGCGTTCCCGCAGGGTTGGGCTACACCTTC.

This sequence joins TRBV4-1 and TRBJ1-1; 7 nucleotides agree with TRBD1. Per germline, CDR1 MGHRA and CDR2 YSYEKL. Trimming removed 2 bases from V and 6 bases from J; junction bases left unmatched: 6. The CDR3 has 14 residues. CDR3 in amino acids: CASSQLQGVAEAFF. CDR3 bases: TGCGCCAGCAGCCAACTCCAGGGGGTCGCTGAAGCTTTCTTT.

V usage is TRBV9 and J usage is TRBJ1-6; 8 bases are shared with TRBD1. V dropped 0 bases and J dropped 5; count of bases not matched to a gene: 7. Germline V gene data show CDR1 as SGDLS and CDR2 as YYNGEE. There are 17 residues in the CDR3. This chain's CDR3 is CASSVGAGGAHNSPLHF. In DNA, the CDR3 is TGTGCCAGCAGCGTAGGCGCAGGGGGCGCTCATAATTCACCCCTCCACTTT.

CDR3 region: CAWSPGNTYEQYF. As DNA, the CDR3 is TGTGCCTGGAGCCCAGGGAATACCTACGAGCAGTACTTC. This chain connects TRBV30 to TRBJ2-7; TRBD1 might be the D (5 bases). The CDR3 loop spans 13 amino acids. Germline V gives CDR1 GTSNPN, CDR2 SVGIG (reference sequence). Trimming removed 3 bases at V and 2 bases at J, with 11 bases between.

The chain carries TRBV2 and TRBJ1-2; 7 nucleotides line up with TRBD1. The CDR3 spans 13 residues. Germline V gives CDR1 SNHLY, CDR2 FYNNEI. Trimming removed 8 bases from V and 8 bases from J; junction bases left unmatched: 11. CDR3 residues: CASLGQPGQGYTF. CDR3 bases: TGTGCCAGCCTGGGACAGCCCGGGCAAGGCTACACCTTC.

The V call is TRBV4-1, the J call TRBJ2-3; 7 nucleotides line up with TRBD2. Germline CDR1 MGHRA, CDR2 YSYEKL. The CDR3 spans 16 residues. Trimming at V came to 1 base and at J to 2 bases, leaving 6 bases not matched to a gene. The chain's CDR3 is CASSQGRRGYTDTQYF. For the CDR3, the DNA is TGCGCCAGCAGCCAAGGACGGCGGGGGTACACAGATACGCAGTATTTT.